A selection of T cell receptor beta chains follows, all from one sample in a study of T-cell memory formation after mild COVID-19. One entry per CDR3 protein, called by TCRdb with MiXCR from the 5' RACE reads. Here the sample spans 260,000 or so distinct CDR3 sequences, approximately 16% being singletons. Sequencing was carried out using PBMCs or a T cell subset sorted from them (not recorded which). These receptor sequences come from a man between 18 and 29 years old who had mild COVID-19 (a few samples of this study predate the infection). Cell type and time point are not known. Each CDR3 is given with its conserved first and last residue. Fields, in order: J gene, D gene, clone size, V gene, CDR3 protein, CDR3 DNA. D genes are given only for firm matches. Where a row states a size, it is once, few, many or the class of an expanded clone; other rows omit it.

J gene: TRBJ2-7
D gene: TRBD1
clone size: -
V gene: TRBV30
CDR3 protein: CAWSRTGGEQYF
CDR3 DNA: TGTGCCTGGAGTAGGACAGGGGGCGAGCAGTACTTC

J gene: TRBJ2-1
D gene: TRBD2
clone size: few
V gene: TRBV6-5
CDR3 protein: CASSYRWRGGENEQFF
CDR3 DNA: TGTGCCAGCAGTTACAGGTGGCGGGGGGGCGAAAATGAGCAGTTCTTC

J gene: TRBJ2-5
D gene: -
clone size: many
V gene: TRBV4-1
CDR3 protein: CASSPLPGKETQYF
CDR3 DNA: TGCGCCAGCAGCCCCCTCCCGGGGAAAGAGACCCAGTACTTC

J gene: TRBJ1-2
D gene: TRBD1
clone size: -
V gene: TRBV28
CDR3 protein: CASSLSAGGEGNGYTF
CDR3 DNA: TGTGCCAGCAGTTTATCGGCAGGGGGAGAAGGGAATGGCTACACCTTC

J gene: TRBJ2-2
D gene: -
clone size: -
V gene: TRBV7-3
CDR3 protein: CASSPTGSGAGELFF
CDR3 DNA: TGTGCCAGCAGCCCTACAGGGTCCGGTGCCGGGGAGCTGTTTTTT

J gene: TRBJ2-3
D gene: -
clone size: -
V gene: TRBV7-9
CDR3 protein: CASSLAHGRDLGDTQYF
CDR3 DNA: TGTGCCAGCAGCTTAGCGCACGGCCGGGACCTAGGGGATACGCAGTATTTT

J gene: TRBJ2-3
D gene: TRBD2
clone size: -
V gene: TRBV29-1
CDR3 protein: CSVEDSRLGLAGTSTDTQYF
CDR3 DNA: TGCAGCGTTGAAGATTCGAGACTAGGACTAGCGGGGACTAGCACAGATACGCAGTATTTT

J gene: TRBJ2-7
D gene: -
clone size: -
V gene: TRBV5-1
CDR3 protein: CASSSHPGPIYEQYF
CDR3 DNA: TGCGCCAGCAGCTCGCATCCGGGACCGATCTACGAGCAGTACTTC

J gene: TRBJ2-2
D gene: -
clone size: -
V gene: TRBV9
CDR3 protein: CASSAQGRDGELFF
CDR3 DNA: TGTGCCAGCAGCGCACAGGGCAGAGACGGGGAGCTGTTTTTT

J gene: TRBJ1-5
D gene: -
clone size: few
V gene: TRBV4-2
CDR3 protein: CASSPSGQEDQPQHF
CDR3 DNA: TGTGCCAGCAGCCCCTCGGGGCAGGAGGATCAGCCCCAGCATTTT

J gene: TRBJ2-7
D gene: -
clone size: few
V gene: TRBV20-1
CDR3 protein: CSATDRNPYEQYF
CDR3 DNA: TGCAGTGCCACCGACAGAAACCCCTACGAGCAGTACTTC

J gene: TRBJ1-1
D gene: -
clone size: few
V gene: TRBV19
CDR3 protein: CASAWTGEAFF
CDR3 DNA: TGTGCCAGTGCCTGGACTGGGGAAGCTTTCTTT

J gene: TRBJ2-3
D gene: -
clone size: few
V gene: TRBV5-5
CDR3 protein: CASSLDYSPDTQYF
CDR3 DNA: TGTGCCAGCAGCTTGGATTACAGTCCAGATACGCAGTATTTT

J gene: TRBJ2-5
D gene: TRBD2
clone size: -
V gene: TRBV7-2
CDR3 protein: CASSRDLAGRKTQYF
CDR3 DNA: TGTGCCAGCAGCCGTGACTTAGCGGGGCGGAAGACCCAGTACTTC

J gene: TRBJ1-5
D gene: -
clone size: few
V gene: TRBV6-2/TRBV6-3
CDR3 protein: CASHLRHQPQHF
CDR3 DNA: TGTGCCAGCCACCTACGGCATCAGCCCCAGCATTTT

J gene: TRBJ2-3
D gene: TRBD2
clone size: few
V gene: TRBV18
CDR3 protein: CASSPKGAGGHTDTQYF
CDR3 DNA: TGTGCCAGCTCACCCAAAGGAGCGGGGGGTCACACAGATACGCAGTATTTT

J gene: TRBJ2-7
D gene: TRBD1
clone size: many
V gene: TRBV7-9
CDR3 protein: CASRGQGGEYEQYF
CDR3 DNA: TGTGCCAGCAGAGGACAGGGAGGTGAATACGAGCAGTACTTC

J gene: TRBJ1-5
D gene: TRBD1
clone size: -
V gene: TRBV6-2/TRBV6-3
CDR3 protein: CASSSPTGGYQPQHF
CDR3 DNA: TGTGCCAGCAGTTCCCCCACAGGGGGGTATCAGCCCCAGCATTTT

J gene: TRBJ1-5
D gene: -
clone size: few
V gene: TRBV6-2/TRBV6-3
CDR3 protein: CASSESQRDQPQHF
CDR3 DNA: TGTGCCAGCAGCGAAAGCCAACGCGATCAGCCCCAGCATTTT

J gene: TRBJ2-7
D gene: TRBD2
clone size: -
V gene: TRBV3-1
CDR3 protein: CASSQAADSGGPSEQYF
CDR3 DNA: TGTGCCAGCAGCCAAGCGGCGGATAGCGGGGGCCCCTCCGAGCAGTACTTC

J gene: TRBJ2-7
D gene: TRBD1
clone size: -
V gene: TRBV4-3
CDR3 protein: CASSQGAGQGYEQYF
CDR3 DNA: TGCGCCAGCAGCCAAGGGGCGGGACAGGGGTACGAGCAGTACTTC

J gene: TRBJ2-3
D gene: -
clone size: many
V gene: TRBV4-1
CDR3 protein: CASSQEWKGMDTQYF
CDR3 DNA: TGCGCCAGCAGCCAAGAATGGAAAGGGATGGATACGCAGTATTTT